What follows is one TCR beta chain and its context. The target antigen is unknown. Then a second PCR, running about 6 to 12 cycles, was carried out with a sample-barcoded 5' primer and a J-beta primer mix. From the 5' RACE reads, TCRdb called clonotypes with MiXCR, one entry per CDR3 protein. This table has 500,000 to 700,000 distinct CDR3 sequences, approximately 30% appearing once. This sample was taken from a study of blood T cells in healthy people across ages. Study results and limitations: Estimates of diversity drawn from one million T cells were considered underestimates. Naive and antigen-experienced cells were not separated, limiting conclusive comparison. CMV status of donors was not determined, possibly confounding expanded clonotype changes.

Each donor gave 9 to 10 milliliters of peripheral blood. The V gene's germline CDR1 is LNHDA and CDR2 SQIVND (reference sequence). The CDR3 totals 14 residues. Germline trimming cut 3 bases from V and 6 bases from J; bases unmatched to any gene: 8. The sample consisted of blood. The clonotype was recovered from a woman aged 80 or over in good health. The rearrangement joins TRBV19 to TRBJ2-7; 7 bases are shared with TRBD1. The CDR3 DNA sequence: TGTGCCAGTAGTATCCGGGACAGAGTTTTCGAGCAGTACTTC. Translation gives CASSIRDRVFEQYF.